The 30 T cell receptor beta chains given below trace back to one sample, sequenced in a study of OX40 agonist ivuxolimab in advanced cancers. The repertoire was sequenced with immunoSEQ multiplex PCR; TCRdb's copy has only in-frame clones and lacks some. The sample carries about 41,000 clones, 85% recorded once. The source was CD4+ or CD8+ T cells sorted from blood, collected in a trial of the OX40 agonist ivuxolimab. Receptor source: an adult with an advanced solid tumor such as melanoma, head and neck, liver or kidney cancer.

This chain joins TRBV6-6 and TRBJ2-1; D gene ambiguous. The germline V gene has CDR1 MNHNY and CDR2 SVGAGI (reference sequence). V was pared by 4 bases and J by 6 bases, with 7 bases between. The CDR3 contains 12 residues. The CDR3 here is CASSSWSNEQFF. The CDR3 nucleotides read TGTGCCAGCAGTTCGTGGAGCAATGAGCAGTTCTTC.

The chain joins TRBV7-2 to TRBJ2-1; D might be TRBD1 or TRBD2, each matching 5 bases. The germline V gene encodes CDR1 SGHTA and CDR2 FQGNSA. The CDR3 is 13 residues long. Deletions cut 5 bases from V and 6 bases from J, with 11 bases between. This chain's CDR3 is CASSLGRVNEQFF. The CDR3 DNA is TGTGCCAGCAGCCTGGGACGGGTCAATGAGCAGTTCTTC.

The chain employs TRBV10-3 and TRBJ1-2; TRBD1 might be the D (5 bases). Trimming removed 6 bases at V and 1 base at J, with 12 bases between. The CDR3 has 14 amino acids. In germline, CDR1 is ENHRY, CDR2 SYGVKD. CDR3 in amino acids: CAIRGGLSNYGYTF. CDR3 bases: TGTGCCATCAGGGGGGGACTTAGTAACTATGGCTACACCTTC.

The gene calls are TRBV18 and TRBJ1-4; a weak D match, TRBD1 (5 bases). V was trimmed by 3 bases and J by 0 bases, leaving 11 bases between them. Germline CDR1 KGHSH, CDR2 LQKENI. CDR3 size: 16 residues. In nucleotides, the CDR3 is TGTGCCAGCTCACCCAGGGTGTCAACAACTAATGAAAAACTGTTTTTT. It specifies CASSPRVSTTNEKLFF.

The chain uses TRBV6-5 and TRBJ2-5; TRBD2 is a possible D gene (6 bases). CDR3 length: 11 amino acids. Trimming pared 8 bases from V and 4 bases from J, leaving 8 bases between. Germline CDR1 is MNHEY and CDR2 is SVGAGI. The CDR3 spells CASLLAETQYF. The CDR3, as DNA: TGTGCCAGCCTACTAGCAGAGACCCAGTACTTC.

This chain connects TRBV5-1 to TRBJ1-1; no clear D. This CDR3 region has 12 residues. Germline V gives CDR1 SGHRS, CDR2 YFSETQ. Between the trimmed V and J ends, which lost 0 bases and 10 bases, there was a span of 10 bases. The CDR3 coding sequence is TGCGCCAGCAGCTTGGGAGGGAAAGGAGCTTTCTTT. Protein sequence: CASSLGGKGAFF.

A word on this clone: This CDR3 fails to terminate in the conserved phenylalanine or tryptophan, so it likely reflects a read error. The chain uses TRBV7-9 and TRBJ2-7; the match to TRBD1 covers 9 bases. The ends lost 1 base at V and 3 bases at J; junction bases unmatched: 7. This CDR3 is built from 16 residues. Germline values: CDR1 SEHNR, CDR2 FQNEAQ (reference sequence). CDR3 DNA sequence: TGTGCCAGCAGCTTAGTGTCCCGGACAGGGGTCTACGAGCAGTACCTC. It encodes CASSLVSRTGVYEQYL.

This chain joins TRBV29-1 and TRBJ1-1; a possible D gene is TRBD1 (6 bases). Germline lookup yields CDR1 SQVTM and CDR2 ANQGSEA. The CDR3 totals 13 residues. Trimming left V 6 bases short and J 7 bases short, with 18 bases between. CDR3 residues: CSVGGGTFLEAFF. Written as DNA, the CDR3 is TGCAGCGTGGGAGGGGGGACGTTCCTTGAAGCTTTCTTT. The complete variable domain, with remaining parts taken from reference TRBV29-1 and TRBJ1-1, reads SAVISQKPSRDICQRGTSLTIQCQVDSQVTMMFWYRQQPGQSLTLIATANQGSEATYESGFVIDKFPISRPNLTFSTLTVSNMSPEDSSIYLCSVGGGTFLEAFFGQGTRLTVV.

The chain recombines TRBV28 with TRBJ1-5, with 7 positions matching TRBD1. The CDR3 has 15 amino acids. The V gene end was trimmed by 3 bases and the J gene end by 8 bases; junction bases not matched to a gene: 10. The germline V gene has CDR1 MDHEN and CDR2 SYDVKM. The CDR3 sequence: CASSLAGTAWKPQHF. As DNA, the CDR3 is TGTGCCAGCAGTTTGGCCGGGACAGCCTGGAAGCCCCAGCATTTT.

The CDR3 nucleotides are TGTGCCAGCTCAACCAACGGGGGACAGGGAAGGGGTGGCTACACCTTC. Amino acid sequence: CASSTNGGQGRGGYTF. V gene TRBV18 combines with J gene TRBJ1-2, with 9 bases aligning to TRBD1. The CDR3 spans 16 residues. Germline CDR1 is KGHSH and CDR2 is LQKENI. Losses at the gene ends were 5 bases for V and 7 bases for J; bases not matched to a gene: 14. The full variable domain, with the rest looked up from reference TRBV18 and TRBJ1-2, is NAGVMQNPRHLVRRRGQEARLRCSPMKGHSHVYWYRQLPEEGLKFMVYLQKENIIDESGMPKERFSAEFPKEGPSILRIQQVVRGDSAAYFCASSTNGGQGRGGYTFGSGTRLTVV.

The V call is TRBV9, the J call TRBJ2-1, with TRBD2 matching over 9 bases. V lost 3 bases and J lost 3; bases outside the gene matches: 7. The CDR3 length is 16 residues. Germline CDR1 is SGDLS and CDR2 is YYNGEE. The CDR3 reads CASSEDETSGYNEQFF. CDR3 sequence (DNA): TGTGCCAGCAGCGAAGACGAGACTAGCGGCTACAATGAGCAGTTCTTC. The whole variable domain, filled in from reference TRBV9 and TRBJ2-1, reads DSGVTQTPKHLITATGQRVTLRCSPRSGDLSVYWYQQSLDQGLQFLIQYYNGEERAKGNILERFSAQQFPDLHSELNLSSLELGDSALYFCASSEDETSGYNEQFFGPGTRLTVL.

This clone came up once. V usage is TRBV25-1 and J usage is TRBJ2-1; TRBD2 is a possible D gene (6 bases). Per the germline V gene, CDR1 is MGHDK and CDR2 is SYGVNS. V was pared by 3 bases and J by 15 bases, with 12 bases between. CDR3 length: 11 amino acids. The DNA of the CDR3 is TGTGCCAGCAGTGACGGGGGTGGGTGGTTCTTC. It specifies CASSDGGGWFF.

J is TRBJ1-1 and V is TRBV6-6; a possible D gene is TRBD1 (6 bases). This CDR3 is built from 16 residues. Trimming took off 2 bases at V and 1 base at J, with 14 bases between the two ends. CDR1 and CDR2 from the germline V gene are MNHNY and SVGAGI (reference sequence). The CDR3: CASSYGPGHENTEAFF. CDR3 DNA sequence: TGTGCCAGCAGTTACGGACCGGGACACGAGAACACTGAAGCTTTCTTT.

The J gene is TRBJ2-7, the V gene TRBV19; 7 positions agree with TRBD1. Germline V gene lookup returns CDR1 LNHDA and CDR2 SQIVND (reference sequence). The junction had 4 bases not matched to a gene; V was cut back by 4 bases and J by 1 base. The CDR3 loop spans 14 amino acids. DNA for the CDR3: TGTGCCAGTAGTAGAGGGACAGCTTCCTACGAGCAGTACTTC. This gives the protein CASSRGTASYEQYF.

V usage is TRBV7-9 and J usage is TRBJ1-1; D might be TRBD1 (6 bases). Looked up from germline, CDR1 is SEHNR and CDR2 is FQNEAQ (reference sequence). The CDR3 has 14 amino acids. V lost 5 bases and J lost 5, with 15 bases in between. The CDR3 DNA reads TGTGCCAGCAGCACAAACAGGGAGGGGACTGAAGCTTTCTTT. It yields the protein CASSTNREGTEAFF.

The J gene is TRBJ2-2, the V gene TRBV7-2; D is ambiguous. V lost 2 bases, J lost 6 bases, and 1 base lay in between. The germline V gene has CDR1 SGHTA and CDR2 FQGNSA. The CDR3 contains 11 residues. The CDR3 DNA reads as TGTGCCAGCAGCTTACCCGGGGAGCTGTTTTTT. Amino acids: CASSLPGELFF.

The chain recombines TRBV10-3 with TRBJ2-7; D call uncertain. The germline V gene encodes CDR1 ENHRY and CDR2 SYGVKD. Trimming pared 11 bases from V and 0 bases from J, leaving 5 bases between. The CDR3 is 10 amino acids. CDR3 protein: CAAPSYEQYF. The CDR3 coding sequence is TGTGCCGCCCCCTCCTACGAGCAGTACTTC.

The chain carries TRBV5-4 and TRBJ2-2, with 8 bases matching TRBD2. V shed 0 bases, J shed 3 bases, and the junction held 4 bases outside the gene matches. The CDR3 loop spans 16 amino acids. Per the germline V gene, CDR1 is SGHNT and CDR2 is YYREEE (reference sequence). CDR3 residues: CASSLELADYTGELFF. Written as DNA, the CDR3 is TGTGCCAGCAGCTTGGAACTAGCGGACTACACCGGGGAGCTGTTTTTT. The full variable domain, its missing parts supplied by reference TRBV5-4 and TRBJ2-2, is ETGVTQSPTHLIKTRGQQVTLRCSSQSGHNTVSWYQQALGQGPQFIFQYYREEENGRGNFPPRFSGLQFPNYSSELNVNALELDDSALYLCASSLELADYTGELFFGEGSRLTVL.

V gene TRBV25-1 combines with J gene TRBJ1-1; D remains unclear. V was shortened by 2 bases and J by 6 bases, with 16 bases between the two germline ends. This CDR3 is built from 15 residues. Germline values: CDR1 MGHDK, CDR2 SYGVNS. The CDR3 DNA follows: TGTGCCAGCAGTGAAACCCTCGGGTTAAAGGCTGAAGCTTTCTTT. Encoded protein: CASSETLGLKAEAFF.

The chain recombines TRBV18 with TRBJ2-7, with 9 positions matching TRBD2. Germline CDR1 is KGHSH and CDR2 is LQKENI. The CDR3 is made up of 14 amino acids. V lost 6 bases, J lost 2 bases, and 5 bases stayed unmatched. The CDR3 DNA follows: TGTGCCAGCTCTTTTAGCGGGAGCGCCTACGAGCAGTACTTC. Its translation: CASSFSGSAYEQYF.

The chain links TRBV7-6 to TRBJ2-5; 8 nucleotides match TRBD1. CDR1 is SGHVS and CDR2 is FNYEAQ in the germline V gene. V was clipped by 6 bases and J by 4 bases; unmatched bases: 4. This CDR3 spans 13 amino acids. CDR3 sequence reads: CASRRGQGETQYF. The CDR3 coding sequence is TGTGCCAGCAGACGAGGACAGGGAGAGACCCAGTACTTC.

The chain carries TRBV29-1 and TRBJ1-2, with a tentative D call TRBD1 (6 bases). The V end was cut by 6 bases, the J end by 2 bases, with 13 bases between. Germline CDR1 is SQVTM and CDR2 is ANQGSEA. The CDR3 runs to 13 residues. CDR3 nucleotide sequence: TGCAGCGTCGCTACAGGGATAAACTATGGCTACACCTTC. Encoded protein: CSVATGINYGYTF.

This clone was observed a single time. CDR3 loop: CASSLVWQGYDIQYF. The CDR3 bases are TGTGCCAGCAGCTTAGTTTGGCAGGGATATGACATTCAGTACTTC. This chain uses TRBV7-8 with TRBJ2-4, with TRBD1 as a possible D gene (5 bases). The CDR3 has 15 residues. Germline V CDR1 and CDR2: SGHVS, FQNEAQ. Trimming stripped 1 base from V and 8 bases from J, with 15 bases between. Filled out from reference TRBV7-8 and TRBJ2-4, the complete variable domain reads GAGVSQSPRYKVAKRGQDVALRCDPISGHVSLFWYQQALGQGPEFLTYFQNEAQLDKSGLPSDRFFAERPEGSVSTLKIQRTQQEDSAVYLCASSLVWQGYDIQYFGAGTRLSVL.

This clone was found a few times. This chain uses TRBV18 with TRBJ2-7; D ambiguous. Trimming removed 3 bases from V and 0 bases from J, with 18 bases in between. The CDR3 consists of 17 residues. In germline, CDR1 is KGHSH, CDR2 LQKENI. CDR3 bases: TGTGCCAGCTCACCTGGCTTTCGCACAGCTAGCTCCTACGAGCAGTACTTC. As protein: CASSPGFRTASSYEQYF.

The chain carries TRBV7-8 and TRBJ2-7; D is possibly TRBD2 (5 bases). V dropped 3 bases and J dropped 4 bases, with 16 bases sitting between them. The germline V gene encodes CDR1 SGHVS and CDR2 FQNEAQ. This CDR3 is 15 amino acids long. CDR3: CASSFIGGSTYEQYF. For the CDR3, the DNA is TGTGCCAGCAGCTTCATTGGTGGGAGCACGTACGAGCAGTACTTC.

This clone was counted a single time. This sequence joins TRBV20-1 and TRBJ2-2; D unresolved. Germline CDR1 and CDR2: DFQATT and SNEGSKA (reference sequence). The CDR3 is 11 amino acids. Deletions cut 6 bases from V and 7 bases from J, with 9 bases between. The DNA of the CDR3 is TGCAGTGCCAGGATTTTCGGGGAGCTGTTTTTT. It translates to CSARIFGELFF.

This clone was detected only once. The rearrangement links TRBV15 to TRBJ1-6; D is unclear. This CDR3 is built from 14 residues. Germline CDR1 is LNHNV and CDR2 is YYDKDF (reference sequence). Deletions cut 0 bases from V and 7 bases from J, with 7 bases between. CDR3 protein: CATSRDLENSPLHF. The CDR3 DNA reads as TGTGCCACCAGCAGAGATTTGGAAAATTCACCCCTCCACTTT.

This chain joins TRBV19 and TRBJ2-7; D call uncertain. Trimming removed 10 bases at V and 4 bases at J, with 14 bases between. The germline gives CDR1 LNHDA, CDR2 SQIVND (reference sequence). The length of the CDR3 is 12 residues. The CDR3 nucleotides read TGTGCCACCTCGGACCCTCTTTACGAGCAGTACTTC. This gives the protein CATSDPLYEQYF.

The chain carries TRBV28 and TRBJ2-1, with 12 positions matching TRBD2. With V trimmed by 10 bases and J by 5 bases, 3 bases remained unmatched. The CDR3 is 13 amino acids. CDR1 MDHEN and CDR2 SYDVKM come from the germline V gene. CDR3 residues: CAIRLAGDNEQFF. The CDR3 region has the DNA TGTGCCATCCGACTAGCGGGAGACAATGAGCAGTTCTTC.

This rearrangement joins TRBV6-1 to TRBJ2-7; D possibly corresponds to TRBD1 (6 bases). The CDR3 length is 14 residues. Looked up from germline, CDR1 is MNHNS and CDR2 is SASEGT. Trimming removed 6 bases at V and 1 base at J, with 13 bases between. The CDR3 DNA is TGTGCCAGCAGAGACCCGGGACAATCCTACGAGCAGTACTTC. Amino acid sequence: CASRDPGQSYEQYF.